The clone carrying this T cell receptor beta chain was observed a handful of times. The entry originates in a study of blood T cell repertoires in COVID-19. Produced via immunoSEQ multiplex PCR; TCRdb's table is partial and in-frame only. The sample holds approximately 200,000 clones; 65% to 90% are singletons and the top ten take about 4.1%. The V and J ends lost 5 bases and 4 bases, in that order; junction bases with no gene match: 13. The CDR3 is made up of 16 amino acids. Germline V gene data show CDR1 as MGHRA and CDR2 as YSYEKL. What was sequenced was peripheral blood. V usage is TRBV4-1 and J usage is TRBJ1-1, with TRBD1 identical over 7 bases. The clonotype originates from a man in his fifties or sixties with acute or convalescent COVID-19. The CDR3 sequence: CASSFRDSIAGTEAFF. As DNA, the CDR3 is TGCGCCAGCAGCTTCCGGGACAGCATTGCGGGCACTGAAGCTTTCTTT.